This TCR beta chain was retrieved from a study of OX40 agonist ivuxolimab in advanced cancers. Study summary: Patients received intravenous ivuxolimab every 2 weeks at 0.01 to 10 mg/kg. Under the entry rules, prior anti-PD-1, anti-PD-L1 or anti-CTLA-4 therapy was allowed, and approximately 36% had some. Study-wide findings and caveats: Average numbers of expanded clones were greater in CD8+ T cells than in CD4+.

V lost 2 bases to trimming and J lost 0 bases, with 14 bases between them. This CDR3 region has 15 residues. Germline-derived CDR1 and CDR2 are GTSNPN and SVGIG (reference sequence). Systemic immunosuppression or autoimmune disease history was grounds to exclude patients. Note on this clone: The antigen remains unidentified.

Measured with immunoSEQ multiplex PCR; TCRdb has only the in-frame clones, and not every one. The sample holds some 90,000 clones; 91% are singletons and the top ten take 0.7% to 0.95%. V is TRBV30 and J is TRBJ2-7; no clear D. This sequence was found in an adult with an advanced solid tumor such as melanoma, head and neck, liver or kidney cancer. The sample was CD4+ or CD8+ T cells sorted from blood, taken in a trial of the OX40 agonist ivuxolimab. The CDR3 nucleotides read TGTGCCTGGAGTTATCAAAAACGGGCCTCCTACGAGCAGTACTTC. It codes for CAWSYQKRASYEQYF.